The source of this T cell receptor (beta chain) is a study of identical twins. Overall study results and limits: These conclusions were based on statistical analysis (cross-sectional, not following the same donors). Models underestimated TCR alpha sharing (out-of-frame) in monozygotic twins.

TCRdb analysed the 5' RACE reads with MiXCR anew, one entry per CDR3 protein. The profile shows a few hundred thousand distinct CDR3 sequences, 9.5% to 10% of them singletons. Between the trimmed V and J ends, which lost 3 bases and 0 bases, there was a span of 9 bases. Germline loops: CDR1 MNHEY, CDR2 SMNVEV (reference sequence). The CDR3 is 14 residues long. In the case of this clonotype: Its matching antigen is unknown.

Among all donors, each was a healthy Caucasian. The same data also contributed to another study, on yellow fever vaccine responses in identical twins. That paper states: Each twin's T cell response to the vaccine was reported to look partly convergent and partly personalized.

This TCR was sampled from a woman aged 18-29 years in good health. The chain employs TRBV27 and TRBJ2-7; the D gene is possibly TRBD2 (6 bases). The sample taken for sequencing was PBMCs. The CDR3 loop is CASSFAGLSYEQYF. CDR3 coding DNA: TGTGCCAGCAGTTTCGCGGGGCTCTCCTACGAGCAGTACTTC.